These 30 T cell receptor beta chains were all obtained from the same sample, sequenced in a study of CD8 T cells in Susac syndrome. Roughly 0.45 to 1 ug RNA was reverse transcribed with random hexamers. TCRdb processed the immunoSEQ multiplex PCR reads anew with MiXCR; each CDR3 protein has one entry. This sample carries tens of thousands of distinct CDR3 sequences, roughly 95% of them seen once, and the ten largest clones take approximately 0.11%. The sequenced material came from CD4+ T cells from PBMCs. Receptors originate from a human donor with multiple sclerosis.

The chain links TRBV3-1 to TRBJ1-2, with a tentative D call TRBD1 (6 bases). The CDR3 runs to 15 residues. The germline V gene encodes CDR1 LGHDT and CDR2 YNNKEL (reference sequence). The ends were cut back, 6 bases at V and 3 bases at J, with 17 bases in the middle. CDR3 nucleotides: TGTGCCAGCAGGCAGCAAGTAAAGGGGGACTATGGCTACACCTTC. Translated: CASRQQVKGDYGYTF. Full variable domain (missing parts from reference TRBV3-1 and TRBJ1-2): DTAVSQTPKYLVTQMGNDKSIKCEQNLGHDTMYWYKQDSKKFLKIMFSYNNKELIINETVPNRFSPKSPDKAHLNLHINSLELGDSAVYFCASRQQVKGDYGYTFGSGTRLTVV.

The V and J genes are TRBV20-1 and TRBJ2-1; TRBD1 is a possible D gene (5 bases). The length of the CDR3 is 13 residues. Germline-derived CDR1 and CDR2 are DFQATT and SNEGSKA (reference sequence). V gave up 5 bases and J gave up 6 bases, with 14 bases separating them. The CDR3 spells CSAPRQGGNEQFF. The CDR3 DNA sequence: TGCAGTGCTCCCCGGCAGGGTGGCAATGAGCAGTTCTTC.

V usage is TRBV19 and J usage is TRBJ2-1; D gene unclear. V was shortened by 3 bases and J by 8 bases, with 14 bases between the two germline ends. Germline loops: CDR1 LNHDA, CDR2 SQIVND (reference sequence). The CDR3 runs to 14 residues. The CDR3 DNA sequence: TGTGCCAGTAGTATCCGCCCGATGGGTCATGAGCAGTTCTTC. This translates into CASSIRPMGHEQFF.

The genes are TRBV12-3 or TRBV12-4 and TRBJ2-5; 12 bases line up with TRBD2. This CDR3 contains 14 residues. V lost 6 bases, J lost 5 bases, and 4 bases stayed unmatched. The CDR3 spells CASRLLAGGETQYF. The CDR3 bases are TGTGCCAGCAGGCTACTAGCGGGGGGTGAGACCCAGTACTTC.

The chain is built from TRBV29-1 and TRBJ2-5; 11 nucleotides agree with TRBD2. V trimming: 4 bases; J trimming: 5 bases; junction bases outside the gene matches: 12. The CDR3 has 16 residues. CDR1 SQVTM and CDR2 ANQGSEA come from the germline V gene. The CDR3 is CSVGPLAGAAVETQYF. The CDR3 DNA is TGCAGCGTTGGCCCACTAGCGGGGGCCGCGGTTGAGACCCAGTACTTC.

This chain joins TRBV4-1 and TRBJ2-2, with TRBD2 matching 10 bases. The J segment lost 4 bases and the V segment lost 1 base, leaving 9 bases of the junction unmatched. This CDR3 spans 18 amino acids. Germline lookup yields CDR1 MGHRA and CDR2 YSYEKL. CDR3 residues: CASSQGASGGGGTGELFF. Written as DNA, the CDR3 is TGCGCCAGCAGCCAAGGAGCTAGCGGGGGCGGTGGCACCGGGGAGCTGTTTTTT.

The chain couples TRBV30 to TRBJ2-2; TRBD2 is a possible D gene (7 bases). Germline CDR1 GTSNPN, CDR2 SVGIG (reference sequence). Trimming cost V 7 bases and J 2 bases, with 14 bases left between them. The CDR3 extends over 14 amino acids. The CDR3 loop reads CASGGGINTGELFF. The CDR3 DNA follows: TGTGCCTCGGGGGGCGGGATAAACACCGGGGAGCTGTTTTTT.

CDR3 amino acids: CASSTSLAGAGNIQYF. The DNA of the CDR3 is TGTGCCAGCAGTACCTCGCTAGCGGGGGCCGGGAACATTCAGTACTTC. The genes are TRBV12-3 or TRBV12-4 and TRBJ2-4, with 10 bases lining up with TRBD2. CDR3 length: 16 residues. The ends lost 5 bases at V and 7 bases at J; junction bases unmatched: 11.

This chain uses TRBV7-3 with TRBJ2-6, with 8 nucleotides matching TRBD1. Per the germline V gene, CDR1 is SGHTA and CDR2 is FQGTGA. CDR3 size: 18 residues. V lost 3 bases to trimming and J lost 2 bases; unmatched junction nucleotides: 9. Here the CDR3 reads CASSFGTGLGTGANVLTF. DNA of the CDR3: TGTGCCAGCAGCTTCGGGACAGGCCTTGGGACTGGGGCCAACGTCCTGACTTTC.

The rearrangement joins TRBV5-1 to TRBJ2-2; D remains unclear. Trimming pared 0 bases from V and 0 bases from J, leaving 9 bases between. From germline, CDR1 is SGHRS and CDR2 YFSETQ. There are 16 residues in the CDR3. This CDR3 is CASSLGGTANTGELFF. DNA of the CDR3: TGCGCCAGCAGCTTGGGAGGTACCGCGAACACCGGGGAGCTGTTTTTT.

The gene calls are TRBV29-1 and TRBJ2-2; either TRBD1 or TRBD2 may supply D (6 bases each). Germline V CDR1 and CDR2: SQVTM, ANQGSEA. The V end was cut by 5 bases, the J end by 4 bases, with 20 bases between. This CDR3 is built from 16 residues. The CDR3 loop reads CSVLGGARGVTGELFF. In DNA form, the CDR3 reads TGCAGCGTTTTGGGGGGCGCGCGTGGGGTCACCGGGGAGCTGTTTTTT.

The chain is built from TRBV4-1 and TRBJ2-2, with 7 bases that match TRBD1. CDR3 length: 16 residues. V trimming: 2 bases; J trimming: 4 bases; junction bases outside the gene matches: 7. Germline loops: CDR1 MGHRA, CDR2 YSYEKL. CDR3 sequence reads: CASSQSRSGGTGELFF. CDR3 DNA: TGCGCCAGCAGCCAAAGCCGGTCAGGGGGCACCGGGGAGCTGTTTTTT.

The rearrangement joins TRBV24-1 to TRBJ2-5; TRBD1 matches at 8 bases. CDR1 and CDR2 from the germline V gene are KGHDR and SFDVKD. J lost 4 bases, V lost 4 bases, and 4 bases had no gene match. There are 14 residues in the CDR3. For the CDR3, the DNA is TGTGCCACCAGTGAGTCGACAGGGGTAGAGACCCAGTACTTC. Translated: CATSESTGVETQYF.

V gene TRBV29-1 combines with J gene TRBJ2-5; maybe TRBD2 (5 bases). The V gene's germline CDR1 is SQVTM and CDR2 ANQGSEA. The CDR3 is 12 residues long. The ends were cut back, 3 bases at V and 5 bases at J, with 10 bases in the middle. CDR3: CSVDGGQETQYF. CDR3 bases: TGCAGCGTTGATGGCGGGCAGGAGACCCAGTACTTC.

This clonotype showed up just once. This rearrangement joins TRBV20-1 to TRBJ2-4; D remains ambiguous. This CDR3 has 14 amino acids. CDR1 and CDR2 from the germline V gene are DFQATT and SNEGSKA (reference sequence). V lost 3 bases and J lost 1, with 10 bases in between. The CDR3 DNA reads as TGCAGTGCTAGTGATGGGTCTGCCAAAAACATTCAGTACTTC. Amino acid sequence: CSASDGSAKNIQYF.

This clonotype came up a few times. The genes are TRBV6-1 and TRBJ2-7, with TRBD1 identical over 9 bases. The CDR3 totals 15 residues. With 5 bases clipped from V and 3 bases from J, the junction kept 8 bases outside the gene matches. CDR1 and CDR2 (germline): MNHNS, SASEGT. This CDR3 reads CASSRGTGFDYEQYF. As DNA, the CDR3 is TGTGCCAGCAGTAGGGGGACAGGGTTCGACTACGAGCAGTACTTC.

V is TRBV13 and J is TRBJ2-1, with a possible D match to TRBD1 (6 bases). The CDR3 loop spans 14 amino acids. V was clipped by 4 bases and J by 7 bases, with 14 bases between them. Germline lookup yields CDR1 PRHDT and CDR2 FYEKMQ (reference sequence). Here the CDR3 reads CASSSATRGNEQFF. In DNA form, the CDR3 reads TGTGCCAGCAGCTCAGCCACTAGGGGGAATGAGCAGTTCTTC.

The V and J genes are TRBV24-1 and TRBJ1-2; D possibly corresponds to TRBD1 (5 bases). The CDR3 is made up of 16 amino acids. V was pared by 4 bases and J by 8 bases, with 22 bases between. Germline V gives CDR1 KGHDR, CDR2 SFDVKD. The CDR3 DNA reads TGTGCCACCAGTGACACTTCGACAGTGCCCCCCGGAGGCTACACCTTC. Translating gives CATSDTSTVPPGGYTF.

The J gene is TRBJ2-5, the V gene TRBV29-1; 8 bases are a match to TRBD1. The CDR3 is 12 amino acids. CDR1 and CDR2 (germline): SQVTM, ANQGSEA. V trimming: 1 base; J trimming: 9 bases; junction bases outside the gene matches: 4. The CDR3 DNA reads TGCAGCGTTGAAGCGACAGGGGTTGCCCAGTACTTC. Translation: CSVEATGVAQYF.

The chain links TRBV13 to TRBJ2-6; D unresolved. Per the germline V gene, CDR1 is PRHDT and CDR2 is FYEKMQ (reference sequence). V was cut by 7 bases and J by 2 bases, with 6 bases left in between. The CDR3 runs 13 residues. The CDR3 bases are TGTGCCAGCACCCCAACTGGGGCCAACGTCCTGACTTTC. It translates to CASTPTGANVLTF. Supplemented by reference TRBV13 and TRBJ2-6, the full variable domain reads AAGVIQSPRHLIKEKRETATLKCYPIPRHDTVYWYQQGPGQDPQFLISFYEKMQSDKGSIPDRFSAQQFSDYHSELNMSSLELGDSALYFCASTPTGANVLTFGAGSRLTVL.

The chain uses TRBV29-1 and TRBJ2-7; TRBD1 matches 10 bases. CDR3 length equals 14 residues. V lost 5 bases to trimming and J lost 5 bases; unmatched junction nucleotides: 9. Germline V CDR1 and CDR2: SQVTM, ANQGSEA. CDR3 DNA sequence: TGCAGCGTTCGTTTGACAGGGGGCGACCACGAGCAGTACTTC. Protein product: CSVRLTGGDHEQYF.

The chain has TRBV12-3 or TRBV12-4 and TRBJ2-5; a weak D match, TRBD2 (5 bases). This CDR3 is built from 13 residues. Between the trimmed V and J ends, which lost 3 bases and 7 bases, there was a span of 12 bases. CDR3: CASSLERTGTQYF. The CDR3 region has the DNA TGTGCCAGCAGTTTGGAGCGGACCGGGACCCAGTACTTC.

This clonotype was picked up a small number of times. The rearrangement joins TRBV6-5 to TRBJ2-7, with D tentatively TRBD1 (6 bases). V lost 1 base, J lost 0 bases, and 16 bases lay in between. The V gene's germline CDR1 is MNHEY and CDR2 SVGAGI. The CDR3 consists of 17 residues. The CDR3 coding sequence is TGTGCCAGCAGTTACTTTGGACTTACAGGGATCTCCTACGAGCAGTACTTC. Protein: CASSYFGLTGISYEQYF.

CDR3 coding DNA: TGTGCCAGCACCCTAGGACCAGGGGCGTCCTACGAGCAGTACTTC. It codes for CASTLGPGASYEQYF. This rearrangement joins TRBV7-9 to TRBJ2-7; tentative D call: TRBD1 (6 bases). This CDR3 region has 15 residues. The V gene's germline CDR1 is SEHNR and CDR2 FQNEAQ (reference sequence). V shed 7 bases and J shed 1 base, with 17 bases lying between them.

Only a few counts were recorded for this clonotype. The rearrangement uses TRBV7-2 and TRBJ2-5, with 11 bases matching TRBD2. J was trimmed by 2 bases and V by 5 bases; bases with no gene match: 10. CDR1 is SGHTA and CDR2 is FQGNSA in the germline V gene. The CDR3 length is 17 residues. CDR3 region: CASSPPMGLAVQETQYF. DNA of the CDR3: TGTGCCAGCAGCCCGCCCATGGGACTAGCGGTTCAAGAGACCCAGTACTTC. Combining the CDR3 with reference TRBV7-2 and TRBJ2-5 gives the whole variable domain GAGVSQSPSNKVTEKGKDVELRCDPISGHTALYWYRQSLGQGLEFLIYFQGNSAPDKSGLPSDRFSAERTGGSVSTLTIQRTQQEDSAVYLCASSPPMGLAVQETQYFGPGTRLLVL.

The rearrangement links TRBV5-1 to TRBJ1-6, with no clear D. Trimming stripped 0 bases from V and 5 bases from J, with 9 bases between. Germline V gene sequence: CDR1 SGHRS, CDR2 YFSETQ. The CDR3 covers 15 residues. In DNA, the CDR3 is TGCGCCAGCAGCTTGGCAGCCGGGGATAATTCACCCCTCCACTTT. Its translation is CASSLAAGDNSPLHF.

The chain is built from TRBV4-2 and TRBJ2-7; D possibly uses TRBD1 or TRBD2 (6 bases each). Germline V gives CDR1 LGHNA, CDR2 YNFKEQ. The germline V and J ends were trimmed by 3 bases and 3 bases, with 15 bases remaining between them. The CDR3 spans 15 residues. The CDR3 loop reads CASSQMEGTSYEQYF. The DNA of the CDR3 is TGTGCCAGCAGCCAGATGGAGGGGACAAGCTACGAGCAGTACTTC.

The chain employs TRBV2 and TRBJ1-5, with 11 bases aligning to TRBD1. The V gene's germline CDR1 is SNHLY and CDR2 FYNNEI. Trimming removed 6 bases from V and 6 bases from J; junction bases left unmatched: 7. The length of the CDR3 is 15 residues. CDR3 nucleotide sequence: TGTGCCAGCAGGGGGGACAGGGGGACGGGTCAGCCCCAGCATTTT. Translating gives CASRGDRGTGQPQHF.

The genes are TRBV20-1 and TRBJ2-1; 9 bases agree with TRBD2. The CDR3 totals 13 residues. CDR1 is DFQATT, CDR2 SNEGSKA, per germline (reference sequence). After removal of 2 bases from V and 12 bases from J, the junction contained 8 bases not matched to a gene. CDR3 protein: CSARPSGDPPQFF. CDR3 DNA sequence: TGCAGTGCTAGACCTAGCGGGGACCCGCCGCAGTTCTTC.

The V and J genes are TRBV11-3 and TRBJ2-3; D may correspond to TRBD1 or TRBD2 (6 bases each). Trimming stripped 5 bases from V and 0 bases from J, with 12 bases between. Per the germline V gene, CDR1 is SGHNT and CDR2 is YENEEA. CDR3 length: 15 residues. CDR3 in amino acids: CASSPGGGSTDTQYF. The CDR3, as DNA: TGTGCCAGCAGCCCTGGAGGGGGGAGCACAGATACGCAGTATTTT.